These 21 T cell receptor beta chains were sequenced from one sample in a study of Graves' ophthalmopathy and Graves' hyperthyroidism. The sequenced template was RNA, covering the TCR beta CDR3 region. First-round RT-PCR employed HTBI primers, with a second-round multiplex PCR after it. TCRdb re-analysed the multiplex PCR reads in MiXCR, keeping a single row per CDR3 protein. This table has about 200,000 distinct CDR3 sequences, less than 30% appearing once. The sample taken for sequencing was peripheral blood. These receptors were obtained from a man aged 45-60 years with Graves' ophthalmopathy.

In this sample, this clonotype turned up many times. The V call is TRBV24-1, the J call TRBJ2-2; D is undetermined. Trimming cost V 3 bases and J 4 bases, with 11 bases left between them. This CDR3 is built from 15 residues. CDR1 and CDR2 (germline): KGHDR, SFDVKD. The CDR3 DNA is TGTGCCACCAGTGATCCCGATAGACCCACCGGGGAGCTGTTTTTT. Amino acid sequence: CATSDPDRPTGELFF.

The chain is built from TRBV27 and TRBJ1-1; TRBD1 is a possible D gene (5 bases). The CDR3 sequence is 13 residues long. Trimming stripped 0 bases from V and 6 bases from J, with 8 bases between. Per the germline V gene, CDR1 is MNHEY and CDR2 is SMNVEV (reference sequence). The CDR3 DNA is TGTGCCAGCAGTTTATCGGGGCTGGCTGAAGCTTTCTTT. Its protein product is CASSLSGLAEAFF.

CDR3 region: CASSPRTVQETQYF. CDR3 bases: TGTGCCAGCAGCCCCCGGACAGTTCAAGAGACCCAGTACTTC. The V gene is TRBV2, the J gene TRBJ2-5, with D perhaps TRBD1 (6 bases). From germline, CDR1 is SNHLY and CDR2 FYNNEI. This CDR3 comprises 14 residues. Trimming removed 6 bases at V and 2 bases at J, with 13 bases between.

Many counts were recorded for this clonotype. The chain is built from TRBV28 and TRBJ2-7; TRBD2 matches at 10 bases. The V gene's germline CDR1 is MDHEN and CDR2 SYDVKM. The CDR3 contains 15 residues. Unmatched junction bases numbered 4, after V lost 3 bases and J lost 2 bases. The CDR3, as DNA: TGTGCCAGCAGTTTCGGACTAGCGGAAGCCTACGAGCAGTACTTC. This translates into CASSFGLAEAYEQYF.

In its sample, this clonotype was seen many times. The gene calls are TRBV20-1 and TRBJ2-7; the match to TRBD2 covers 10 bases. The V gene end was trimmed by 5 bases and the J gene end by 0 bases; junction bases not matched to a gene: 7. The CDR3 length is 15 residues. Germline-derived CDR1 and CDR2 are DFQATT and SNEGSKA (reference sequence). CDR3 loop: CSAEPGLAFSYEQYF. CDR3 nucleotide sequence: TGCAGTGCTGAACCGGGACTAGCGTTCTCCTACGAGCAGTACTTC.

This clonotype was seen repeatedly, ten times or more. The rearrangement uses TRBV5-1 and TRBJ2-7; D perhaps matches TRBD2 (5 bases). The germline CDR1 and CDR2 sequences are SGHRS and YFSETQ. The CDR3 sequence is 15 residues long. Trimming left V 1 base short and J 3 bases short, with 14 bases between. The CDR3 DNA reads TGCGCCAGCAGCTTGCGCCCAAGGGAGAACTACGAGCAGTACTTC. Translation gives CASSLRPRENYEQYF.

Many counts were recorded for this clonotype. This chain's CDR3 is CASSNHPWASGGTNTGELFF. DNA for the CDR3: TGTGCCAGCAGTAACCACCCCTGGGCTAGCGGGGGCACGAACACCGGGGAGCTGTTTTTT. The chain combines TRBV6-5 with TRBJ2-2; 10 bases line up with TRBD2. In germline, CDR1 is MNHEY, CDR2 SVGAGI. This CDR3 region has 20 residues. Losses at the gene ends were 5 bases for V and 0 bases for J; bases not matched to a gene: 15.

V gene TRBV19 combines with J gene TRBJ1-1; TRBD1 matches 8 bases. J was trimmed by 1 base and V by 6 bases; bases with no gene match: 10. The germline V gene has CDR1 LNHDA and CDR2 SQIVND (reference sequence). CDR3 length: 16 residues. DNA for the CDR3: TGTGCCAGTAGGGTCCCCGGGACAGGCGGGAACACTGAAGCTTTCTTT. Amino acids: CASRVPGTGGNTEAFF.

This clonotype was observed at least ten times. V is TRBV10-3 and J is TRBJ2-5; D gene ambiguous. From germline, CDR1 is ENHRY and CDR2 SYGVKD. The CDR3 sequence is 14 residues long. The CDR3 spells CATGPTPPQETQYF. The CDR3 DNA follows: TGTGCGACCGGGCCGACTCCCCCCCAAGAGACCCAGTACTTC.

This clonotype was counted ten times or more. The rearrangement uses TRBV20-1 and TRBJ2-5; TRBD2 aligns across 7 bases. CDR1 is DFQATT, CDR2 SNEGSKA, per germline (reference sequence). V lost 0 bases, J lost 5 bases, and 9 bases stayed unmatched. The CDR3 is 15 residues long. CDR3 loop: CSARDGGEGWETQYF. The CDR3, as DNA: TGCAGTGCTAGAGACGGAGGGGAGGGGTGGGAGACCCAGTACTTC.

The chain links TRBV6-1 to TRBJ2-7; D uncertain. The CDR3 loop spans 13 amino acids. V was cut by 2 bases and J by 2 bases, with 7 bases left in between. Germline values: CDR1 MNHNS, CDR2 SASEGT. Written as DNA, the CDR3 is TGTGCCAGCAGTGAACCGTCGACCTACGAGCAGTACTTC. As protein: CASSEPSTYEQYF.

In its sample, this clonotype was seen a few times. Being one base from a much bigger clone, this may be a read error. The chain has TRBV30 and TRBJ1-1; the match to TRBD1 covers 10 bases. V lost 5 bases to trimming and J lost 3 bases; unmatched junction nucleotides: 3. In germline, CDR1 is GTSNPN, CDR2 SVGIG (reference sequence). CDR3 length: 13 amino acids. CDR3 loop: CAWGTGVDTEAFF. CDR3 nucleotide sequence: TGTGCCTGGGGGACAGGGGTGGACACTGAAGCTTTCTTT.

In its sample, this clonotype was seen many times. The V gene is TRBV11-2, the J gene TRBJ1-2; no clear D gene. Germline values: CDR1 SGHAT, CDR2 FQNNGV. The CDR3 is 13 residues long. Trimming took 3 bases from V and 5 from J, leaving 10 bases between them. CDR3 region: CASSFGLAYGYTF. In nucleotides, the CDR3 is TGTGCCAGCAGCTTCGGACTGGCTTATGGCTACACCTTC. Full variable domain (remainder filled in from reference TRBV11-2 and TRBJ1-2): EAGVAQSPRYKIIEKRQSVAFWCNPISGHATLYWYQQILGQGPKLLIQFQNNGVVDDSQLPKDRFSAERLKGVDSTLKIQPAKLEDSAVYLCASSFGLAYGYTFGSGTRLTVV.

The chain carries TRBV28 and TRBJ2-7; D is unclear. V was clipped by 4 bases and J by 0 bases, with 16 bases between them. CDR3 length: 16 residues. Germline CDR1 MDHEN, CDR2 SYDVKM. The CDR3 region has the DNA TGTGCCAGCAGTTATGGAGAAGTTGCCTCCTCCTACGAGCAGTACTTC. This sequence encodes CASSYGEVASSYEQYF.

This clonotype was detected many times. The chain carries TRBV29-1 and TRBJ1-5; D not certain. Germline V gene data show CDR1 as SQVTM and CDR2 as ANQGSEA. This CDR3 comprises 13 residues. The V end was cut by 4 bases, the J end by 5 bases, with 12 bases between. CDR3: CSVGGFADQPQHF. CDR3 bases: TGCAGCGTTGGCGGGTTCGCGGATCAGCCCCAGCATTTT. The variable domain in full, with the rest retrieved from reference TRBV29-1 and TRBJ1-5, is SAVISQKPSRDICQRGTSLTIQCQVDSQVTMMFWYRQQPGQSLTLIATANQGSEATYESGFVIDKFPISRPNLTFSTLTVSNMSPEDSSIYLCSVGGFADQPQHFGDGTRLSIL.

The chain carries TRBV2 and TRBJ2-5, with a possible D match to TRBD1 (5 bases). This CDR3 comprises 15 residues. In germline, CDR1 is SNHLY, CDR2 FYNNEI. Trimming removed 6 bases at V and 0 bases at J, with 14 bases between. The CDR3 DNA reads as TGTGCCAGCAGAAATGGCTTGACAGACCAAGAGACCCAGTACTTC. It codes for CASRNGLTDQETQYF.

The chain recombines TRBV9 with TRBJ2-7; D uncertain. The CDR3 contains 14 residues. V lost 0 bases and J 0 bases, leaving 7 bases between the germline ends. CDR1 SGDLS and CDR2 YYNGEE come from the germline V gene. The CDR3 loop reads CASSVEPNSYEQYF. CDR3 coding DNA: TGTGCCAGCAGCGTAGAACCTAACTCCTACGAGCAGTACTTC.

This chain joins TRBV6-5 and TRBJ2-7; tentatively, D is TRBD2 (5 bases). Trimming left V 2 bases short and J 5 bases short, with 10 bases between. The length of the CDR3 is 13 residues. The germline V gene has CDR1 MNHEY and CDR2 SVGAGI. The CDR3 reads CASSYLGVDEQYF. The CDR3 region has the DNA TGTGCCAGCAGTTACCTCGGGGTGGACGAGCAGTACTTC.

This clonotype occurred many times. The chain carries TRBV19 and TRBJ2-5, with TRBD2 matching over 11 bases. The CDR3 totals 16 residues. The ends lost 8 bases at V and 5 bases at J; junction bases unmatched: 13. CDR1 is LNHDA, CDR2 SQIVND, per germline (reference sequence). The CDR3 is CASSSASGRPRETQYF. The CDR3 region has the DNA TGTGCCAGTTCCTCAGCTAGCGGGAGGCCGAGGGAGACCCAGTACTTC.

The chain recombines TRBV6-1 with TRBJ2-7; 9 bases fit TRBD1. The CDR3 extends over 14 amino acids. The ends lost 6 bases at V and 3 bases at J; junction bases unmatched: 6. Germline-derived CDR1 and CDR2 are MNHNS and SASEGT. The CDR3 DNA reads as TGTGCCAGCAGGACGACAGGGGGAAACTACGAGCAGTACTTC. Residues: CASRTTGGNYEQYF.

This clonotype has at least ten counts. V and J are TRBV11-2 and TRBJ2-7, with unresolved D. CDR1 is SGHAT, CDR2 FQNNGV, per germline. The V end lost 0 bases, the J end lost 4 bases, and 13 bases lay between the germline ends. There are 15 residues in the CDR3. CDR3 loop: CASSLDLLSRYEQYF. The DNA for the CDR3 is TGTGCCAGCAGCTTAGATCTGCTTAGCAGATACGAGCAGTACTTC.